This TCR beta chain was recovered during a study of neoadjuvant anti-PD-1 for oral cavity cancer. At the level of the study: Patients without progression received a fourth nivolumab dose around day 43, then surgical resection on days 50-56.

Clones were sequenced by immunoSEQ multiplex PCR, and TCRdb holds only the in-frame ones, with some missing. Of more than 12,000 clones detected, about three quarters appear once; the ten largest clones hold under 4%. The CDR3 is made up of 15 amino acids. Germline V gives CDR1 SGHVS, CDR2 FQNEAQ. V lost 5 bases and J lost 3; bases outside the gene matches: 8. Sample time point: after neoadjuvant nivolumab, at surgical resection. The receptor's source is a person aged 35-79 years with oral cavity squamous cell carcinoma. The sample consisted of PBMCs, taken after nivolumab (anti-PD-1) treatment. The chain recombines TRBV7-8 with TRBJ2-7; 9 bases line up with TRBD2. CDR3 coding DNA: TGTGCCAGCAGCATCACCGGGACTAGCAACTACGAGCAGTACTTC. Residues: CASSITGTSNYEQYF.